The present T cell receptor (beta chain) was sequenced within a study of T cell repertoires in cytomegalovirus infection. Study at large: It was recently identified HLA-C-restricted and well-studied HLA-B-restricted CMV epitopes that the study used. Indications of both CMV infection and matching HLA type were provided by public TCR beta signatures.

This clonotype was seen once. Its cognate antigen is unknown. General observations from the study: CMV-specific TCR beta clonotypes restricted by HLA-C were the ones dominating the ex vivo response.

TCRdb reanalysed the reads using MiXCR and keeps one entry per CDR3 protein. The data show about 69,000 distinct CDR3 sequences, with roughly 28% seen just once and roughly 60% held by the top ten. The CDR3 spans 14 residues. Trimming took off 0 bases at V and 3 bases at J, with 12 bases between the two ends. The germline V gene encodes CDR1 DFQATT and CDR2 SNEGSKA (reference sequence). The sample was CD8+ T cells from cultured PBMCs, taken from culture after CMV antigen stimulation. The TCR was taken from a human donor in good health (CMV status not recorded). Some clones in this sample may be carry-over from other donors' samples. The rearrangement links TRBV20-1 to TRBJ2-7; D may be TRBD2 (6 bases). The CDR3: CSARDGWGGYEQYF. CDR3 sequence (DNA): TGCAGTGCTAGAGATGGTTGGGGAGGCTACGAGCAGTACTTC.